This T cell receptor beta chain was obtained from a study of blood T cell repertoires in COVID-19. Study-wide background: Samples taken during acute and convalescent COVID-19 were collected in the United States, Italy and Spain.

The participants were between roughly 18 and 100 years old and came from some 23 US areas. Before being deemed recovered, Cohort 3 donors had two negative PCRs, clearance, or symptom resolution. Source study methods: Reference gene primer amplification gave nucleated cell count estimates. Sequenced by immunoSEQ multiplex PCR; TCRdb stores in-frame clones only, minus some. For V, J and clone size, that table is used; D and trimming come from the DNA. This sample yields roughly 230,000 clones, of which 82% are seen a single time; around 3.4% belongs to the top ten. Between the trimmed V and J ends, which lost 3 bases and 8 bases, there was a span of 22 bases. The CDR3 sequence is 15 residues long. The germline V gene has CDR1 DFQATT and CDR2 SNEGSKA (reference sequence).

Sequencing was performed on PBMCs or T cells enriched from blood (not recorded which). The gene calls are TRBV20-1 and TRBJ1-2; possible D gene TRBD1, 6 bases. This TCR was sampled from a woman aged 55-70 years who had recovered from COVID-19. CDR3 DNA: TGCAGTGCTAGTACCTCCACGACAGGTGGCGGCGGCTACACCTTC. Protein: CSASTSTTGGGGYTF.